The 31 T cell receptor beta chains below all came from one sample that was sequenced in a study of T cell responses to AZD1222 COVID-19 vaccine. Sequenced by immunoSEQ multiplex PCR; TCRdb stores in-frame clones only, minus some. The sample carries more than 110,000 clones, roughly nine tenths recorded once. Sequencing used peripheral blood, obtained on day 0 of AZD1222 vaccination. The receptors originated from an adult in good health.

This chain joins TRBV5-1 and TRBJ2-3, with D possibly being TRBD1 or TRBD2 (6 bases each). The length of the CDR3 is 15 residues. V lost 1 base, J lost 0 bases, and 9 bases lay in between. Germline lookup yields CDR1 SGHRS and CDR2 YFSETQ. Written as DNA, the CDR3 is TGCGCCAGCAGCTTGCGGGGGCCTAGCACAGATACGCAGTATTTT. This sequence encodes CASSLRGPSTDTQYF.

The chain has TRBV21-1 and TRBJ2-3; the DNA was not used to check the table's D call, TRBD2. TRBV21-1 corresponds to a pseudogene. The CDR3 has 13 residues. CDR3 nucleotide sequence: TGTGCCAGCGGGAGCGAAGGAACAGATACGCAGTATTTT. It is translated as CASGSEGTDTQYF.

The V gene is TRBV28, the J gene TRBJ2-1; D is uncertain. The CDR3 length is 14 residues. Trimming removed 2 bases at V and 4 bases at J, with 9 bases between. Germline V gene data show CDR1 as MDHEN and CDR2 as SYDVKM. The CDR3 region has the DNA TGTGCCAGCAGTTTAACGGCGGCTTACAATGAGCAGTTCTTC. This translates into CASSLTAAYNEQFF.

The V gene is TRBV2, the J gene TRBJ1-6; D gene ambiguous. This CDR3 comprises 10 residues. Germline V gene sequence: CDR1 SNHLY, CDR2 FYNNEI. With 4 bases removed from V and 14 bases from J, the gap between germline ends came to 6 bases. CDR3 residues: CASSGLALHF. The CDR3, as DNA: TGTGCCAGCAGTGGTTTGGCCCTCCACTTT. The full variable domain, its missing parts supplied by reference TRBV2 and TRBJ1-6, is EPEVTQTPSHQVTQMGQEVILRCVPISNHLYFYWYRQILGQKVEFLVSFYNNEISEKSEIFDDQFSVERPDGSNFTLKIRSTKLEDSAMYFCASSGLALHFGNGTRLTVT.

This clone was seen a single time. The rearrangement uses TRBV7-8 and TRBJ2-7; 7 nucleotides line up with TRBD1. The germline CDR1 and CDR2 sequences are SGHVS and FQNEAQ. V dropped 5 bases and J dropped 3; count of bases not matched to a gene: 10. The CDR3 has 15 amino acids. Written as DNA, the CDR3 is TGTGCCAGCAGCCTGGGGAACAGGGGTTACTACGAGCAGTACTTC. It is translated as CASSLGNRGYYEQYF. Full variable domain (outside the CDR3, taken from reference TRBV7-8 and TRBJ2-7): GAGVSQSPRYKVAKRGQDVALRCDPISGHVSLFWYQQALGQGPEFLTYFQNEAQLDKSGLPSDRFFAERPEGSVSTLKIQRTQQEDSAVYLCASSLGNRGYYEQYFGPGTRLTVT.

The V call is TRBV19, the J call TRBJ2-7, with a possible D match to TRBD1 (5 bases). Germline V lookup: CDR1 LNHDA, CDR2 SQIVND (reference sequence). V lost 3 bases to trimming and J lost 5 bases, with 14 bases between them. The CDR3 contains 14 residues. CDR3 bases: TGTGCCAGTAGTATTAAGGGGATATGGAACGAGCAGTACTTC. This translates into CASSIKGIWNEQYF. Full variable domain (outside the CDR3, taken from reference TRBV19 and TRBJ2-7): DGGITQSPKYLFRKEGQNVTLSCEQNLNHDAMYWYRQDPGQGLRLIYYSQIVNDFQKGDIAEGYSVSREKKESFPLTVTSAQKNPTAFYLCASSIKGIWNEQYFGPGTRLTVT.

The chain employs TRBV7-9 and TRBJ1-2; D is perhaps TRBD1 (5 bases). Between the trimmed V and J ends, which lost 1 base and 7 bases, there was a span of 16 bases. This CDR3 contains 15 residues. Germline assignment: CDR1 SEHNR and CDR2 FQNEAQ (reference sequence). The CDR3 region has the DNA TGTGCCAGCAGCTTAGATTTCGCCAGGGTTGGTGGCTACACCTTC. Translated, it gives CASSLDFARVGGYTF.

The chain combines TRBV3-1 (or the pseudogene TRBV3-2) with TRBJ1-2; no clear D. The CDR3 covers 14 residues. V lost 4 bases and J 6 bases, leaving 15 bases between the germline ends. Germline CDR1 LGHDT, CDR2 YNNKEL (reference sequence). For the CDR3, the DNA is TGTGCCAGCAGCCCGAAAACTCCGGTGGATGGCTACACCTTC. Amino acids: CASSPKTPVDGYTF.

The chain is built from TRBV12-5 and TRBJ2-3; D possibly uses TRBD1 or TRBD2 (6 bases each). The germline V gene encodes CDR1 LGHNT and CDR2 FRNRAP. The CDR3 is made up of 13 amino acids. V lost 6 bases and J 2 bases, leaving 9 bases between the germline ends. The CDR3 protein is CASGRGATDTQYF. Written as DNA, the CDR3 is TGTGCTAGTGGGAGGGGGGCCACAGATACGCAGTATTTT.

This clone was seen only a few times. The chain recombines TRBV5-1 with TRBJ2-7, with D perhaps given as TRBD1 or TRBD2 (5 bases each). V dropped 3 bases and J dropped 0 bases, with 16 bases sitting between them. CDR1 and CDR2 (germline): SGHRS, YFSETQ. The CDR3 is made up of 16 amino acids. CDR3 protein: CASSSPLEGSSYEQYF. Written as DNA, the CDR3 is TGCGCCAGCAGCTCGCCCCTCGAGGGGAGCTCCTACGAGCAGTACTTC. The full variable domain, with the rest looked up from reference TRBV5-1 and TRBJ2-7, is KAGVTQTPRYLIKTRGQQVTLSCSPISGHRSVSWYQQTPGQGLQFLFEYFSETQRNKGNFPGRFSGRQFSNSRSEMNVSTLELGDSALYLCASSSPLEGSSYEQYFGPGTRLTVT.

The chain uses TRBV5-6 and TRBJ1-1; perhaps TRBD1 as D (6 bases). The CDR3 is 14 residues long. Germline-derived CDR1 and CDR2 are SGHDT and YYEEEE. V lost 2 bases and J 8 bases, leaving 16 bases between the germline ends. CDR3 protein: CASSFRTDRREAFF. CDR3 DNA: TGTGCCAGCAGCTTTAGGACAGACCGACGGGAAGCTTTCTTT.

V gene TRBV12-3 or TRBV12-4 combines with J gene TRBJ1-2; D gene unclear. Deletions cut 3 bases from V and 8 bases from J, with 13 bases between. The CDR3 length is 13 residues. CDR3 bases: TGTGCCAGCAGTTTGCGGGGATCGGGAGGCTACACCTTC. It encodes CASSLRGSGGYTF.

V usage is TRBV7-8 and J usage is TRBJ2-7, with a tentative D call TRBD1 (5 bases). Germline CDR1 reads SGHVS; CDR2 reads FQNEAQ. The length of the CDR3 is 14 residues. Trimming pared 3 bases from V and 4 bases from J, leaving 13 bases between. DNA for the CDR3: TGTGCCAGCAGCTTGGGGCATTCAAGATACGAGCAGTACTTC. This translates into CASSLGHSRYEQYF.

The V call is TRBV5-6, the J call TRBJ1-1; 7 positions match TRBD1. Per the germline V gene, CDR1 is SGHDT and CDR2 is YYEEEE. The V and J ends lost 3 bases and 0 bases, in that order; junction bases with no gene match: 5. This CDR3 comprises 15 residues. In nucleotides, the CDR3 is TGTGCCAGCAGCTGGGGGACAGCCATGAACACTGAAGCTTTCTTT. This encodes CASSWGTAMNTEAFF.

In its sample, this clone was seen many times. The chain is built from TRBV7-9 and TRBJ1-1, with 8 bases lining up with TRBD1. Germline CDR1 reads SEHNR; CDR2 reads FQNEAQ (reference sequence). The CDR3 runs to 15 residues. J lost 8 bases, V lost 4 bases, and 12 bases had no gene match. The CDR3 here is CASSSGSRTGNEAFF. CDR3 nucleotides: TGTGCCAGCAGCTCAGGGTCAAGGACAGGGAACGAAGCTTTCTTT.

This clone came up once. In nucleotides, the CDR3 is TGTGCCAGTAGTCATGGACAGGGGGCATCGCCCTATGGCTACACCTTC. Amino acids: CASSHGQGASPYGYTF. The gene calls are TRBV19 and TRBJ1-2, with 11 nucleotides matching TRBD1. Germline trimming cut 5 bases from V and 4 bases from J; bases unmatched to any gene: 9. The V gene's germline CDR1 is LNHDA and CDR2 SQIVND (reference sequence). This CDR3 spans 16 amino acids.

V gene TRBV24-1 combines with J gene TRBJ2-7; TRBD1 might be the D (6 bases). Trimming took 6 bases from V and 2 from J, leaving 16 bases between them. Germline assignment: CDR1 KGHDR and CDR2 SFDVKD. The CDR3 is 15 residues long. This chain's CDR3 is CATSLGAGEPYEQYF. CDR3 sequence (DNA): TGTGCCACCAGTTTGGGGGCAGGGGAGCCCTACGAGCAGTACTTC.

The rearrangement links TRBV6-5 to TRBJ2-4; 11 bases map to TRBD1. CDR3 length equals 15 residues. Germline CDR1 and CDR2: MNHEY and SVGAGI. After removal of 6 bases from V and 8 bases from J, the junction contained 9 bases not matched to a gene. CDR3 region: CASSYRDRGIDIQYF. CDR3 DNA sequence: TGTGCCAGCAGCTACCGGGACAGGGGGATAGACATTCAGTACTTC.

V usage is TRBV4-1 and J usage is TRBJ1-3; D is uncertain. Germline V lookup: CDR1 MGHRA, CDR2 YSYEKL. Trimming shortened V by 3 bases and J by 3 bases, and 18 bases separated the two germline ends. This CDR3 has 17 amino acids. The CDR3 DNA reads TGCGCCAGCAGCCACGGGCCTACCGGAGGGAGTGGAAACACCATATATTTT. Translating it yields CASSHGPTGGSGNTIYF.

CDR3 sequence (DNA): TGTGCCAGCAGCTTATACCCAGGGGACGGCTACACCTTC. It encodes CASSLYPGDGYTF. This chain uses TRBV11-2 with TRBJ1-2; D is possibly TRBD1 (6 bases). Trimming cost V 2 bases and J 8 bases, with 12 bases left between them. CDR1 SGHAT and CDR2 FQNNGV come from the germline V gene. The CDR3 totals 13 residues.

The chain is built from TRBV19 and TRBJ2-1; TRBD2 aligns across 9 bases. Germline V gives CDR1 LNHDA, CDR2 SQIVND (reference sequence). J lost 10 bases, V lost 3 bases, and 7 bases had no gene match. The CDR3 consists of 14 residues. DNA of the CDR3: TGTGCCAGTAGTATGGTGGGCGGGGGGGACGAGCAGTTCTTC. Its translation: CASSMVGGGDEQFF.

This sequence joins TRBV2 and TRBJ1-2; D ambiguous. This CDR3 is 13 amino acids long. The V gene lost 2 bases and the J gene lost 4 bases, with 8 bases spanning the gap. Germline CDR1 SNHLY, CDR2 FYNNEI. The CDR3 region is CASSELRSYGYTF. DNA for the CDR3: TGTGCCAGCAGTGAACTGCGTTCCTATGGCTACACCTTC.

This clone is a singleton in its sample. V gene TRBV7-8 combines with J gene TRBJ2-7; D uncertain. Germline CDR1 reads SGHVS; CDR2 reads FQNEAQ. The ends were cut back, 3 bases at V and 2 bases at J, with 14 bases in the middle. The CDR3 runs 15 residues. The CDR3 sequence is CASSFVGPPAYEQYF. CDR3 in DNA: TGTGCCAGCAGCTTTGTAGGGCCTCCGGCCTACGAGCAGTACTTC.

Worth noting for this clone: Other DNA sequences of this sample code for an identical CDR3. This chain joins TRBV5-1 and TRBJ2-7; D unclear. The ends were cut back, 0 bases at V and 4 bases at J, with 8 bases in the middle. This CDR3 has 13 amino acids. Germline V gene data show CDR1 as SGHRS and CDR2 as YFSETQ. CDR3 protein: CASSLEGSYEQYF. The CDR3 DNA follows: TGCGCCAGCAGCTTGGAGGGCAGTTACGAGCAGTACTTC.

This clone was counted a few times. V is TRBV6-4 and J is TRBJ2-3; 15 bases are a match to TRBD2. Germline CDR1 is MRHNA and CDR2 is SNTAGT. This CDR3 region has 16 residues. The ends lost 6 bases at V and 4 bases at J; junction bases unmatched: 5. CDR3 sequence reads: CASSAGTSGGSDTQYF. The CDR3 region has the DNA TGTGCCAGCAGCGCCGGGACTAGCGGGGGGTCAGATACGCAGTATTTT.

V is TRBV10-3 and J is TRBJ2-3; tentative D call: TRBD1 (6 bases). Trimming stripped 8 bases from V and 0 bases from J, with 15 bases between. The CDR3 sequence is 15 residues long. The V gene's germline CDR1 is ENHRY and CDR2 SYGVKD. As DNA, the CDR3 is TGTGCCATCGTATCGGGACAATCTAGCACAGATACGCAGTATTTT. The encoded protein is CAIVSGQSSTDTQYF.

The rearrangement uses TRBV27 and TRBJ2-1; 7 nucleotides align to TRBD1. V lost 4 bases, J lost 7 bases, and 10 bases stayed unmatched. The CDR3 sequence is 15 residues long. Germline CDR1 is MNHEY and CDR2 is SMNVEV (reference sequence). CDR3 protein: CASSWDRPAGNEQFF. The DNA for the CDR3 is TGTGCCAGCAGTTGGGACAGACCGGCGGGTAATGAGCAGTTCTTC.

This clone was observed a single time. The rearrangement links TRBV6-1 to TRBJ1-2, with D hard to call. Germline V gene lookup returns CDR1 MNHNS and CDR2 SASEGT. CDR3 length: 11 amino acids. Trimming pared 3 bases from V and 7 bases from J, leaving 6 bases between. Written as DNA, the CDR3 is TGTGCCAGCAGTGACACAGTTGGCTACACCTTC. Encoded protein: CASSDTVGYTF.

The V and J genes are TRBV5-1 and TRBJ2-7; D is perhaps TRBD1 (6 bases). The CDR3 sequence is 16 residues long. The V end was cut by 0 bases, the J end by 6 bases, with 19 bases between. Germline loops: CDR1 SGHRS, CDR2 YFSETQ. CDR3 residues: CASSLAEQGGVVEQYF. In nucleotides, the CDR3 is TGCGCCAGCAGCTTGGCCGAACAGGGTGGGGTAGTCGAGCAGTACTTC.

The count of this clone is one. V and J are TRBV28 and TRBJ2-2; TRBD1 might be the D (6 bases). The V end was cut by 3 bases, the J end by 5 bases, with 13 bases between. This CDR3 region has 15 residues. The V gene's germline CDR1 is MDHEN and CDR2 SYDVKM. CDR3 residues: CASSFPGAGTGELFF. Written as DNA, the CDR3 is TGTGCCAGCAGTTTCCCAGGGGCGGGTACCGGGGAGCTGTTTTTT.

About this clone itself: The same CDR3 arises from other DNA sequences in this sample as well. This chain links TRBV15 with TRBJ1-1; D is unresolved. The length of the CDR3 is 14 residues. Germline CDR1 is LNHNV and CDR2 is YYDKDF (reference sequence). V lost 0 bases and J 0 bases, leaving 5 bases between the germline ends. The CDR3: CATSRDLMNTEAFF. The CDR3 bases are TGTGCCACCAGCAGAGATCTTATGAACACTGAAGCTTTCTTT.